These 19 T cell receptor beta chains came from one sample sequenced in a study of glioma-infiltrating T cells after dendritic cell vaccination. The repertoire was sequenced with immunoSEQ multiplex PCR; TCRdb's copy has only in-frame clones and lacks some. The table lists about 21,000 clones, 70% to 80% of them singletons. This material consisted of blood, taken before dendritic cell vaccination. All receptors derive from a human donor with glioblastoma.

The chain links TRBV28 to TRBJ2-2; D is unclear. Looked up from germline, CDR1 is MDHEN and CDR2 is SYDVKM. V lost 8 bases to trimming and J lost 0 bases, with 10 bases between them. The CDR3 is 14 amino acids. Here the CDR3 reads CASRALANTGELFF. The CDR3 DNA follows: TGTGCCAGCCGAGCGTTAGCGAACACCGGGGAGCTGTTTTTT.

V gene TRBV20-1 combines with J gene TRBJ2-1, with D maybe TRBD1 (6 bases). From germline, CDR1 is DFQATT and CDR2 SNEGSKA (reference sequence). The CDR3 totals 11 residues. Trimming cost V 1 base and J 9 bases, with 7 bases left between them. Here the CDR3 reads CSARGGREQFF. The CDR3 region has the DNA TGCAGTGCTAGAGGGGGGCGTGAGCAGTTCTTC.

This clone showed up just once. The rearrangement joins TRBV7-2 to TRBJ1-2; D unresolved. The V gene lost 5 bases and the J gene lost 6 bases, with 13 bases spanning the gap. This CDR3 contains 13 residues. The germline CDR1 and CDR2 sequences are SGHTA and FQGNSA. This chain's CDR3 is CASSPTRRNGYTF. The CDR3 nucleotides read TGTGCCAGCAGCCCAACGAGGAGGAATGGCTACACCTTC.

The gene calls are TRBV5-1 and TRBJ2-3; D perhaps matches TRBD2 (6 bases). CDR3 length: 15 amino acids. V lost 2 bases, J lost 0 bases, and 10 bases lay in between. Per germline, CDR1 SGHRS and CDR2 YFSETQ. Here the CDR3 reads CASSFGRSSTDTQYF. The CDR3 region has the DNA TGCGCCAGCAGCTTCGGGAGATCAAGCACAGATACGCAGTATTTT.

This sequence joins TRBV9 and TRBJ1-5, with D possibly TRBD1 on 6 matching bases. The CDR3 contains 14 residues. Germline CDR1 reads SGDLS; CDR2 reads YYNGEE. The V end was cut by 4 bases, the J end by 7 bases, with 15 bases between. CDR3 sequence reads: CASSRTGNLQPQHF. The CDR3 region has the DNA TGTGCCAGCAGCCGTACAGGGAACTTACAGCCCCAGCATTTT.

This rearrangement joins TRBV9 to TRBJ1-6; no definite D call. The V and J ends lost 0 bases and 6 bases respectively, with 7 bases between them. Germline assignment: CDR1 SGDLS and CDR2 YYNGEE. The CDR3 consists of 14 residues. CDR3 sequence (DNA): TGTGCCAGCAGCGTAGAACTCGGTAATTCACCCCTCCACTTT. This sequence encodes CASSVELGNSPLHF.

This chain's CDR3 is CASSLFQGNYGYTF. CDR3 nucleotides: TGTGCCAGCAGTTTATTTCAGGGGAACTATGGCTACACCTTC. The chain couples TRBV28 to TRBJ1-2, with D possibly being TRBD1 (6 bases). The V gene's germline CDR1 is MDHEN and CDR2 SYDVKM. Trimming removed 1 base at V and 2 bases at J, with 8 bases between. The length of the CDR3 is 14 residues.

V is TRBV5-1 and J is TRBJ2-7, with TRBD2 as a possible D gene (6 bases). Trimming shortened V by 5 bases and J by 2 bases, and 14 bases separated the two germline ends. Germline CDR1 is SGHRS and CDR2 is YFSETQ. This CDR3 has 14 residues. CDR3 loop: CASRVAAGTYEQYF. For the CDR3, the DNA is TGCGCCAGCAGGGTAGCGGCTGGGACCTACGAGCAGTACTTC.

The chain joins TRBV28 to TRBJ1-3, with TRBD1 matching over 7 bases. This CDR3 has 15 residues. V lost 2 bases and J lost 7; bases outside the gene matches: 8. Germline V gene lookup returns CDR1 MDHEN and CDR2 SYDVKM. The CDR3 loop is CASSLKRGRTNTIYF. DNA for the CDR3: TGTGCCAGCAGTTTAAAGAGGGGGCGAACCAACACCATATATTTT.

The V call is TRBV7-2, the J call TRBJ2-4, with 9 bases that match TRBD2. V lost 4 bases to trimming and J lost 0 bases; unmatched junction nucleotides: 1. Germline CDR1 reads SGHTA; CDR2 reads FQGNSA. This CDR3 region has 15 residues. The CDR3 sequence is CASSSLAGAKNIQYF. CDR3 sequence (DNA): TGTGCCAGCAGCTCACTAGCGGGAGCCAAAAACATTCAGTACTTC.

This clone was seen a few times. The rearrangement links TRBV6-7 to TRBJ2-7; 7 bases are a match to TRBD2. TRBV6-7 is designated an ORF whose function remains uncertain. Losses at the gene ends were 6 bases for V and 7 bases for J; bases not matched to a gene: 6. The CDR3 is made up of 12 amino acids. The CDR3 loop is CASRGGSGEQYF. The CDR3 DNA sequence: TGTGCCAGCAGGGGGGGGAGCGGAGAGCAGTACTTC.

The rearrangement links TRBV29-1 to TRBJ2-2, with D hard to call. Per the germline V gene, CDR1 is SQVTM and CDR2 is ANQGSEA. Trimming left V 6 bases short and J 5 bases short, with 10 bases between. The CDR3 has 12 residues. Here the CDR3 reads CSVETDTGELFF. CDR3 coding DNA: TGCAGCGTGGAAACAGATACCGGGGAGCTGTTTTTT.

The gene calls are TRBV30 and TRBJ2-2; D not certain. Germline-derived CDR1 and CDR2 are GTSNPN and SVGIG (reference sequence). The CDR3 extends over 14 amino acids. With 4 bases removed from V and 5 bases from J, the gap between germline ends came to 14 bases. The CDR3 loop reads CAWNPSAWTGELFF. The CDR3 nucleotides read TGTGCCTGGAATCCGAGCGCATGGACCGGGGAGCTGTTTTTT.

The gene calls are TRBV9 and TRBJ2-7; tentatively, D is TRBD1 (5 bases). V was cut by 0 bases and J by 4 bases, with 8 bases left in between. Germline V gene data show CDR1 as SGDLS and CDR2 as YYNGEE. This CDR3 has 13 residues. CDR3 in amino acids: CASSVAQGYEQYF. As DNA, the CDR3 is TGTGCCAGCAGCGTAGCGCAGGGTTACGAGCAGTACTTC.

This chain joins TRBV18 and TRBJ2-7; 7 bases align to TRBD1. This CDR3 comprises 14 residues. CDR1 is KGHSH and CDR2 is LQKENI in the germline V gene. The J segment lost 4 bases and the V segment lost 1 base, leaving 4 bases of the junction unmatched. The chain's CDR3 is CASSPQGAGYEQYF. The CDR3 DNA follows: TGTGCCAGCTCACCACAGGGGGCAGGTTACGAGCAGTACTTC.

The V call is TRBV10-3, the J call TRBJ2-5, with a tentative D call TRBD1 (6 bases). CDR1 is ENHRY and CDR2 is SYGVKD in the germline V gene. The CDR3 spans 13 residues. V lost 6 bases and J lost 1, with 9 bases in between. CDR3 region: CAIRDSTQETQYF. The DNA of the CDR3 is TGTGCCATCAGGGACAGTACCCAAGAGACCCAGTACTTC.

V is TRBV30 and J is TRBJ1-5; 8 bases are shared with TRBD1. Germline V gene lookup returns CDR1 GTSNPN and CDR2 SVGIG (reference sequence). This CDR3 spans 13 amino acids. CDR3 sequence: CAPPRTGNQPQHF. Written as DNA, the CDR3 is TGTGCACCCCCACGGACAGGGAATCAGCCCCAGCATTTT.

This chain links TRBV28 with TRBJ1-5; the match to TRBD1 covers 10 bases. CDR3 length: 20 amino acids. Germline V gene data show CDR1 as MDHEN and CDR2 as SYDVKM. Unmatched junction bases numbered 18, after V lost 7 bases and J lost 0 bases. The CDR3 loop is CASIHSPGQGSSGSNQPQHF. CDR3 DNA sequence: TGTGCCAGCATCCATAGTCCGGGACAGGGGTCTTCCGGTAGCAATCAGCCCCAGCATTTT.

The chain joins TRBV11-2 to TRBJ2-3; possibly TRBD2 for D (5 bases). The germline V gene has CDR1 SGHAT and CDR2 FQNNGV. This CDR3 is 15 amino acids long. V was pared by 4 bases and J by 7 bases, with 18 bases between. CDR3 loop: CASSSLGGDWYTQYF. In nucleotides, the CDR3 is TGTGCCAGCAGCTCTCTAGGAGGAGACTGGTATACGCAGTATTTT. Drawing the rest from reference TRBV11-2 and TRBJ2-3, the complete variable domain is EAGVAQSPRYKIIEKRQSVAFWCNPISGHATLYWYQQILGQGPKLLIQFQNNGVVDDSQLPKDRFSAERLKGVDSTLKIQPAKLEDSAVYLCASSSLGGDWYTQYFGPGTRLTVL.